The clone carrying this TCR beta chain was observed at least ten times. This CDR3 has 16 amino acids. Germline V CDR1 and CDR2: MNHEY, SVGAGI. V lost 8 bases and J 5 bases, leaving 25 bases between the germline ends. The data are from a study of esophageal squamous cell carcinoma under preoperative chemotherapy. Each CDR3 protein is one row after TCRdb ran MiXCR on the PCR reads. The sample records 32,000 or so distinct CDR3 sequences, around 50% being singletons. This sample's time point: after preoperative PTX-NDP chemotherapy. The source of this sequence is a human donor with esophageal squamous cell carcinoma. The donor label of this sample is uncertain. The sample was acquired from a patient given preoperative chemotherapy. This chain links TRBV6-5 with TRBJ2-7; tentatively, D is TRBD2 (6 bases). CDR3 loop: CASRRDSSSMFHEQYF. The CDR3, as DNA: TGTGCCAGCCGGCGGGACTCCTCAAGCATGTTCCACGAGCAGTACTTC.